This T cell receptor (beta chain) appears in the sequencing data of a study of cytomegalovirus exposure and HLA in healthy donors (dated by TCRdb to 2016 to 2017). Regarding the research as a whole: According to an earlier analysis of 587 of the donors, about 180 million T cells yielded 117 million unique TCR beta sequences and around 280 Gb of sequence data. Typing coverage differed by locus: A, B, C, DRB1 and DQB1 were typed in roughly 620-630 donors, DQA1 in roughly 500, DPA1 in around 600, and DPB1 in roughly 470. Among the approximately 430 genotyped donors, under 90% belonged to the genetic ancestry cluster associated with self-reported Caucasian donors. An early release that covered fewer than 800 HLA-typed donors contained approximately 300 gigabases of sequencing data and approximately 85 million unique TCR sequences. A later genetic analysis used genome-wide SNP genotypes for about 65% of the 666 donors, treating that subset as a discovery cohort. Four to six DR-DQ haplotypes were handled as single units for association and clustering, since linkage in the cohort was strong. To predict cytomegalovirus infection status, the study combined high-throughput TCR immunosequencing, statistical association of individual TCRs with disease status, and machine learning. A later analysis re-analyzed previously published TCR beta repertoires from 600 to 850 donors and added high-resolution HLA genotyping to study TCR occurrence patterns. Donor age, sex, ethnicity and CMV serostatus were compiled together with the repertoire data. The later analysis used no new phenotypic data to find candidate immune exposures, relying instead on TCR beta sequences and their occurrence across donors. The study aimed to test whether signatures of past pathogen exposure could be identified by cataloging public T cell receptors. Among roughly 400 genotyped donors of the cohort, an average of approximately 240,000 unique TCR beta nucleotide sequences was sequenced per donor, of which 15% to 20% were non-productive. HLA typing covered class I and class II loci at four-digit resolution. In an earlier analysis of about 590 of the donors, high-throughput TCR beta sequencing was used to judge whether each TCR beta V gene segment behaved as functional or pseudogenic. In addition to the first cohort of several hundred subjects, a separate validation cohort of 130 or so different subjects was used. Every repertoire in the discovery cohort had been generated on one and the same sequencing platform. The study used immunosequencing to profile the T cell repertoires of approximately 630 subjects and linked those repertoires to cytomegalovirus serostatus.

Taken from cysteine to phenylalanine, the CDR3 has 16 residues. The CDR3 DNA has 48 bases and is translated from base 1. Relative to germline, V is 4 bases shorter and J is 4 bases shorter, with 17 bases between their ends. Reading the germline V gene gives CDR1 SNHLY and CDR2 FYNNEI. The cohort was made up of about 670 healthy bone marrow donors. All cohort members were sampled while nominally healthy, although unrecorded immune exposures were likely present. The donor was CMV seronegative and was included in the group of a few hundred seronegative cohort members. Each donor provided a peripheral blood sample, and peripheral blood mononuclear cells were used for TCR beta sequencing. The Qiagen DNeasy Blood Extraction Kit was used to extract genomic DNA from the blood cell samples. The full study reports these points: For the cohort, immune exposure information was limited to CMV serostatus. The authors suggested that the approach could potentially be generalized to other disease states and immunological phenotypes. The sequencing pipeline was judged likely to have produced a cluster of highly shared sequence variants as a technical artifact. A further reported finding was that TCR beta sequences accurately predicted the HLA-A and HLA-B alleles for most subjects in the first cohort. When HLA alleles, especially DR and DQ, strongly co-occurred, attributing TCR associations to individual alleles was difficult. Broadly in line with IMGT annotations, most TCR beta V segments showed up in productive rearrangements about 87% or about 30% of the time in an earlier analysis of around 550 of the donors. Because HLA typing was unavailable for some donors at each locus, only the typed subset was used in association tests. In a later analysis, TCR association rates were found to vary across HLA loci, with the most associated TCRs seen for DRB1 alleles and the fewest for HLA-C alleles. In a later analysis, most CMV-associated TCR beta chains were found to appear HLA-restricted, with HLA associations seemingly driven largely by CMV exposure. A later genetic analysis reported fewer N-insertions in productive TCRs among donors in an Asian-associated ancestry cluster than the roughly 700-donor mean. At a false discovery rate of 0.05, a later analysis linked 15,000 to 20,000 TCR beta sequences to specific HLA alleles. The cohort was sequenced for TCR beta chains only, and without alpha or paired-chain data the features that could be detected were limited. In vitro tests confirmed that a few of the cytomegalovirus-associated TCR beta chains recognize cytomegalovirus antigens. The study listed around 160 TCR beta chains as associated with cytomegalovirus. Linkage disequilibrium might explain the correlated functional status among segregating V segments, but an unknown experimental factor could not be excluded. In a later analysis, HLA-associated TCR beta chains showed more clonal expansion and lower generation probabilities than non-associated chains that were equally common. Some IMGT-functional V segments, including TRBV6-2 and TRBV6-3, could not be told apart with the 87-base-pair reads, so those segments were excluded. Cytomegalovirus status was reported to be diagnosed by the classifier with high specificity and sensitivity in both the original and validation cohorts. According to a later analysis, parvovirus B19, influenza, CMV and Epstein-Barr virus appeared linked to several top co-occurrence clusters. A later genetic analysis associated a missense DCLRE1C variant with V-gene and J-gene trimming of TCR beta chains, and an independent cohort replicated the association. Sequencing depth was assumed to be roughly uniform across donors in the presence/absence analyses, though that assumption may not hold. Most TCR sequences were seen in very few donors, while some public TCRs were found in many individuals. Over 15 rarely observed V segments, including chromosome 9 orphons, were excluded from the earlier analysis of about 600 of the donors because counts were too low.

Receptors were amplified or captured by the immunoSEQ multiplex PCR assay. For the multiplex PCR, a mixture combining 60 forward primers for TCR Vbeta segments and 13 reverse primers for TCR Jbeta segments was used. The CDR3 region of rearranged TCR beta genes was amplified from genomic DNA by a multiplex PCR assay. On the Illumina HiSeq System, the amplified TCR beta libraries were sequenced as 87-base-pair reads. Processing in the source paper ran as follows. Across the 600 to 700 repertoires, a later analysis counted tens of millions of unique TCR beta chains, roughly 11 million of which were shared by at least two donors. To remove PCR and sequencing errors, raw reads were error-corrected and collapsed into unique sequences using a nearest-neighbor algorithm that merged closely related sequences. To assign V, D and J gene segments, CDR3 sequences were aligned to IMGT reference sequences. For a sequence to be retained, a match of at least six nucleotides to both a V gene segment and a J gene segment was required. A rearrangement was called productive if the CDR3 had no stop codons and remained in frame with V and J, and every other rearrangement was called non-productive. Following IMGT convention, CDR3 was defined as the stretch from the second conserved V-encoded cysteine up to the conserved J-encoded phenylalanine. Sequences without an unambiguous match to a single V gene segment were excluded from the earlier analysis of about 600 of the donors. In an earlier analysis of 587 of the donors, V segments were called functional above 56.7% productive rearrangements and were called segregating when the between-donor standard deviation exceeded 5%. A statistical classification framework was developed to diagnose cytomegalovirus status using the catalog of TCR beta chain sequences. In a later analysis, V and J genes were assigned by comparing TCR nucleotide sequences against IMGT/GENE-DB human TR gene sequences. In a later analysis, CDR3 sequences and most-parsimonious VDJ recombination scenarios were assigned using the TCRdist pipeline. In a later analysis, every TCR beta chain was defined by the combination of its CDR3 amino acid sequence and its V-gene family, and reads without a unique V-gene family were dropped. In a later analysis, fewer than 600 highly shared, low-generation-probability nucleotide sequences were removed to address suspected cross-contamination and a sequencing artifact. In a later analysis, a clonal expansion index was calculated for each public chain from normalized within-repertoire ranks of inferred template counts. In a later analysis, generation probabilities were computed using a VDJ recombination model fitted to out-of-frame rearrangements, and the results were checked against IGoR. In a later analysis, TCR-TCR, TCR-HLA and TCR-CMV co-occurrence was scored with hypergeometric tests, and a repertoire-size bias correction was applied to TCR pairs. False discovery rates were estimated in a later analysis by permuting HLA or CMV assignments 20 times. In a later analysis, co-occurring TCRs were grouped with DBSCAN, and TCRdist sequence similarity was added when clustering was performed within HLA-allele-positive subsets. Repertoires with fewer than 30,000 or more than 120,000 public chains, plus five repertoires with anomalous nucleotide sharing, were excluded from co-occurrence clustering. The immuneACCESS repertoire file appears here via TCRdb, limited to in-frame rearrangements. These files lack a portion of the clones; in checked studies, under half of the deficit traces to unresolved V genes, and the cause of the others is not known. From that table come the V and J calls and clone size; the DNA was used to work out D and trimming. The sample's clone listing holds about 130,000 clones. 2% of the sample is held by the ten biggest clonotypes.

Comment on this clone: This receptor's antigen is unknown.

The sequence joins TRBV2 to TRBJ1-5; possibly the D gene is TRBD1, per 6 matching bases. Sequencing was carried out using PBMCs. The clonotype was recovered from a woman between 55 and 75 years old in good health and CMV-seronegative. The CDR3 is CASSAKGGDGNQPQHF. The nucleotide sequence is given as TGTGCCAGCAGTGCAAAGGGGGGGGATGGGAATCAGCCCCAGCATTTT.